This TCR beta chain was identified during a study of CD8 T cells in ankylosing spondylitis. General observations from the study: Seemingly characteristic of ankylosing spondylitis blood was a TCR beta motif consisting of 7 or 8 highly homologous variants.

Using its own MiXCR run on the 5' RACE reads, TCRdb lists one record per CDR3 protein. This sample has 500,000 to 650,000 distinct CDR3 sequences, with about 5.4% found just once. V dropped 1 base and J dropped 4 bases, with 14 bases sitting between them. The germline V gene has CDR1 SGHTA and CDR2 FQGTGA. This CDR3 is built from 16 residues. A word on this clonotype: As yet, its antigen is unknown.

This sequence was found in a male donor with ankylosing spondylitis. Material for sequencing was blood, either unsorted or a sorted T cell fraction (not recorded which). V and J are TRBV7-3 and TRBJ2-1; D is ambiguous. The CDR3 here is CASSLNPSTEYNEQFF. The CDR3 nucleotides are TGTGCCAGCAGCTTAAATCCCTCGACGGAGTACAATGAGCAGTTCTTC.